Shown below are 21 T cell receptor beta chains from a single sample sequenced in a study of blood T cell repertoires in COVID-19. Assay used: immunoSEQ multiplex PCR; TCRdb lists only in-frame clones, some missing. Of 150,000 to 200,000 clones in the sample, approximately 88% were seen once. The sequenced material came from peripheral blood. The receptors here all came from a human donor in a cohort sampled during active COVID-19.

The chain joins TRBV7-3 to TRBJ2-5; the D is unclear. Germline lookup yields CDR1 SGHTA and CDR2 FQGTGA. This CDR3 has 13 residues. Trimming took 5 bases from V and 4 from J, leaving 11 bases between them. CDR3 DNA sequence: TGTGCCAGCAGCCAATTTAGTGGAGAGACCCAGTACTTC. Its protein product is CASSQFSGETQYF.

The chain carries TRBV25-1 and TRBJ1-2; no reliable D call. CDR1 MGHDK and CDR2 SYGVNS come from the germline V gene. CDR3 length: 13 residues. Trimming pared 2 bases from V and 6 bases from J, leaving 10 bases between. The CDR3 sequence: CASSEPTQDGYTF. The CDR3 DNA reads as TGTGCCAGCAGTGAACCTACGCAGGATGGCTACACCTTC.

In nucleotides, the CDR3 is TGTGCCAGCAGCTTAGACGGGGGGAGCACCGGGGAGCTGTTTTTT. It encodes CASSLDGGSTGELFF. This chain connects TRBV7-8 to TRBJ2-2, with TRBD2 matching over 7 bases. The germline V gene encodes CDR1 SGHVS and CDR2 FQNEAQ. This CDR3 contains 15 residues. With 1 base clipped from V and 4 bases from J, the junction kept 3 bases outside the gene matches.

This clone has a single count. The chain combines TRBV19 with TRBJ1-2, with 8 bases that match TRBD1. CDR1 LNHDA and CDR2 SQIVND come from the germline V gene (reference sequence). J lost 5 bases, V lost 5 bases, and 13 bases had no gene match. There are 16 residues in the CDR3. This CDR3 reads CASSLEAGGPGYGYTF. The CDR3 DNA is TGTGCCAGTAGTCTTGAAGCAGGGGGCCCTGGTTATGGCTACACCTTC.

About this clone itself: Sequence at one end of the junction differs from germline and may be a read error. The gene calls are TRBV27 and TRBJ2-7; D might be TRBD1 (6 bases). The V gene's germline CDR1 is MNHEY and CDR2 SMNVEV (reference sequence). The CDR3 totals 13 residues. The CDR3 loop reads CASRPSTGSLEVF. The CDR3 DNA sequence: TGTGCCAGCAGGCCCTCCACAGGGTCCCTTGAAGTCTTC.

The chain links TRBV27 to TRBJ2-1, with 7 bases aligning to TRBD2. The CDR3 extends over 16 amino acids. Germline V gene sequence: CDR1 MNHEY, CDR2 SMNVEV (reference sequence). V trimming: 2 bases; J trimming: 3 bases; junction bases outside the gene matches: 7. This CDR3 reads CASSLGGGGSYNEQFF. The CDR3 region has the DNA TGTGCCAGCAGTTTAGGCGGGGGAGGGAGCTACAATGAGCAGTTCTTC.

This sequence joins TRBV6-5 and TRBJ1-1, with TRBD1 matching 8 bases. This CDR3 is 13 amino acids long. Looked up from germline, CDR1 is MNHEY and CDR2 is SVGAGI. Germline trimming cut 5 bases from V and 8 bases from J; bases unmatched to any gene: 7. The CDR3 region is CASSQNRQGEAFF. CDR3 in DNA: TGTGCCAGCAGTCAAAACCGACAGGGGGAAGCTTTCTTT.

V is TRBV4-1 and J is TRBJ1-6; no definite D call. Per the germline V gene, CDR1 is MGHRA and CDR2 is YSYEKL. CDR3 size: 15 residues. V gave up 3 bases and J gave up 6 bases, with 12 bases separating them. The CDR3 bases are TGCGCCAGCAGCCAGGCGGGTGGAGGTAATTCACCCCTCCACTTT. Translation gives CASSQAGGGNSPLHF.

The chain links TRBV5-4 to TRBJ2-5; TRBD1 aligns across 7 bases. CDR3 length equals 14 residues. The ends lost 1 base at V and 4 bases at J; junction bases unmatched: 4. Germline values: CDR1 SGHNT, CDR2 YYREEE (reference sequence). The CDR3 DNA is TGTGCCAGCAGCTTGTTGAACAGGGGAGAGACCCAGTACTTC. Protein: CASSLLNRGETQYF.

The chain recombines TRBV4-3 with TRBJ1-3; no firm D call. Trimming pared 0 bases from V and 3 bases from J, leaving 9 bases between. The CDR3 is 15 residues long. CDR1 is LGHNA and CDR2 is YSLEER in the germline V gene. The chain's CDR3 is CASSQDFRGGNTIYF. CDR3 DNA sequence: TGCGCCAGCAGCCAAGATTTTCGAGGTGGAAACACCATATATTTT.

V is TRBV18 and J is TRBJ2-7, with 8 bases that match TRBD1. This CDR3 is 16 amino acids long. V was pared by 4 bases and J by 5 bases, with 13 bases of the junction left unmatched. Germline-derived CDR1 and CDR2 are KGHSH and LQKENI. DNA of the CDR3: TGTGCCAGCTCACATACTTCAGGGGGCGTTTCGGACGAGCAGTACTTC. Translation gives CASSHTSGGVSDEQYF. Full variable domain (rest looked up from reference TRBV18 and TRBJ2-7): NAGVMQNPRHLVRRRGQEARLRCSPMKGHSHVYWYRQLPEEGLKFMVYLQKENIIDESGMPKERFSAEFPKEGPSILRIQQVVRGDSAAYFCASSHTSGGVSDEQYFGPGTRLTVT.

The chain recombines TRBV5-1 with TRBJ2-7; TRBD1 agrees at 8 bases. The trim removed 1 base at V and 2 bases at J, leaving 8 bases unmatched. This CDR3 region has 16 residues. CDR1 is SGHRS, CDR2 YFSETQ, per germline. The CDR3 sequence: CASSLRQGAHPYEQYF. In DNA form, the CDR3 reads TGCGCCAGCAGCTTGAGGCAGGGGGCTCATCCCTACGAGCAGTACTTC.

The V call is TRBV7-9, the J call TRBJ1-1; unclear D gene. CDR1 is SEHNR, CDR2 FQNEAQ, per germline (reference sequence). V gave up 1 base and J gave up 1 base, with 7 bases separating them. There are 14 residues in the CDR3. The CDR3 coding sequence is TGTGCCAGCAGCTTAGAAGGGAGGAACACTGAAGCTTTCTTT. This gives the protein CASSLEGRNTEAFF.

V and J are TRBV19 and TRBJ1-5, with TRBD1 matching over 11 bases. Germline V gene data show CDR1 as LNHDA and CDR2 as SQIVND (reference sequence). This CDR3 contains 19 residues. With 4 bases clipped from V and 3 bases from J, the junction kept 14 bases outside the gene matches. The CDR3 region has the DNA TGTGCCAGTAGTAAAACTTCTAAGGACAGGGGGCTTGTCAATCAGCCCCAGCATTTT. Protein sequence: CASSKTSKDRGLVNQPQHF.

CDR3 sequence reads: CASSLSGRNEKLFF. Written as DNA, the CDR3 is TGTGCCAGCAGCCTTAGCGGGAGGAATGAAAAACTGTTTTTT. This chain connects TRBV28 to TRBJ1-4, with D unclear. Germline values: CDR1 MDHEN, CDR2 SYDVKM. This CDR3 contains 14 residues. The V end lost 6 bases, the J end lost 5 bases, and 13 bases lay between the germline ends.

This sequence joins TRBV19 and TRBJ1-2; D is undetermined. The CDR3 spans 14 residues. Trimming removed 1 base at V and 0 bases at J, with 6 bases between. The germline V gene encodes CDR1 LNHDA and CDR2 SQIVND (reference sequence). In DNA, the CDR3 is TGTGCCAGTAGTATAGGCTTAGCTAACTATGGCTACACCTTC. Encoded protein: CASSIGLANYGYTF.

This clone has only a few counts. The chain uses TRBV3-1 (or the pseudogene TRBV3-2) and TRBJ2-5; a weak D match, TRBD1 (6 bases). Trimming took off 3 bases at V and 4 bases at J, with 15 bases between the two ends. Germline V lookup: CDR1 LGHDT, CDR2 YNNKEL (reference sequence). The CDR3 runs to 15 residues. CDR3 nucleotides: TGTGCCAGCAGCCAGGGGGACATCCTCGGAGAGACCCAGTACTTC. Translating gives CASSQGDILGETQYF.

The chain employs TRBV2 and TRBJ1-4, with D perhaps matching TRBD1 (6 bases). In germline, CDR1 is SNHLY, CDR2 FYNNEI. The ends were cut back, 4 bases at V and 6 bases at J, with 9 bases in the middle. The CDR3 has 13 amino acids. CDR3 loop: CASSVTGYEKLFF. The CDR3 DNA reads TGTGCCAGCAGTGTCACAGGGTATGAAAAACTGTTTTTT.

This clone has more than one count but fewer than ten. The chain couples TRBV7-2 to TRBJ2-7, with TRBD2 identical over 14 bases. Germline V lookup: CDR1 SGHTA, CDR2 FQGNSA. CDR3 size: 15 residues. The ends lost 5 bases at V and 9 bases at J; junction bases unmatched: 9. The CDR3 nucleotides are TGTGCCAGCAGCCCTCCGGGACTAGCGGGAGTCGGGCAGTACTTC. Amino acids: CASSPPGLAGVGQYF.

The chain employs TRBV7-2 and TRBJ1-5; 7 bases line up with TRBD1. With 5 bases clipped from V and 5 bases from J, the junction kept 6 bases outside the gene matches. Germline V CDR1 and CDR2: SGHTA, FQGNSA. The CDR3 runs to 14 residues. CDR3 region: CASSRDSGHQPQHF. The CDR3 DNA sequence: TGTGCCAGCAGCCGGGACAGTGGCCATCAGCCCCAGCATTTT.

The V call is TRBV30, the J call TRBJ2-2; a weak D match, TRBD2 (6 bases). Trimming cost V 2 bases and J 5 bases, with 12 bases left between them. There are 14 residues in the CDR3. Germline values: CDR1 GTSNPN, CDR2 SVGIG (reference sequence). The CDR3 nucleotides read TGTGCCTGGAGTAGGGGCGCGGGGACCGGGGAGCTGTTTTTT. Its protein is CAWSRGAGTGELFF. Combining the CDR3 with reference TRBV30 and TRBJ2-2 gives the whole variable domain SQTIHQWPATLVQPVGSPLSLECTVEGTSNPNLYWYRQAAGRGLQLLFYSVGIGQISSEVPQNLSASRPQDRQFILSSKKLLLSDSGFYLCAWSRGAGTGELFFGEGSRLTVL.